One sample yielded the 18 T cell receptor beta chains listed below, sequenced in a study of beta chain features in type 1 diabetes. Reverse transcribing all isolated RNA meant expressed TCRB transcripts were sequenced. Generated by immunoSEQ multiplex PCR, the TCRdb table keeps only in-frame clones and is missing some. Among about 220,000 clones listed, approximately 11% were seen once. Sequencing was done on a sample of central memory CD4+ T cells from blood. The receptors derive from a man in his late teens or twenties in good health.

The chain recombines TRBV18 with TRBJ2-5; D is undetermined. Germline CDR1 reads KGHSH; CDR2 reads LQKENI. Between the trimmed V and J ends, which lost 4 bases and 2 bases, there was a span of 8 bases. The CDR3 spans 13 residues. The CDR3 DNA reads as TGTGCCAGCTCACTGGGATATCAAGAGACCCAGTACTTC. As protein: CASSLGYQETQYF.

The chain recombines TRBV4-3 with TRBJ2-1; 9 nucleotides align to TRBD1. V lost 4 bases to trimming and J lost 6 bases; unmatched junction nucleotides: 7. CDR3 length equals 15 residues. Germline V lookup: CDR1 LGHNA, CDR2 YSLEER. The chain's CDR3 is CASSPDGQGINEQFF. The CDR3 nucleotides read TGCGCCAGCAGCCCAGACGGACAGGGGATCAATGAGCAGTTCTTC.

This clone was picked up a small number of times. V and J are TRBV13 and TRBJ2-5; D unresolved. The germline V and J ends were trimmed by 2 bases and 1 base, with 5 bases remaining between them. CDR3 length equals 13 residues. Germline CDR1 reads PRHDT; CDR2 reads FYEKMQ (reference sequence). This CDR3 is CASSLWIQETQYF. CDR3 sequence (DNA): TGTGCCAGCAGCTTATGGATCCAAGAGACCCAGTACTTC.

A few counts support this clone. The CDR3 here is CASSESPEETQYF. The CDR3 region has the DNA TGTGCCAGCAGTGAATCCCCCGAAGAGACCCAGTACTTC. The chain carries TRBV25-1 and TRBJ2-5; D gene uncertain. This CDR3 contains 13 residues. Trimming took 1 base from V and 3 from J, leaving 6 bases between them. CDR1 is MGHDK, CDR2 SYGVNS, per germline.

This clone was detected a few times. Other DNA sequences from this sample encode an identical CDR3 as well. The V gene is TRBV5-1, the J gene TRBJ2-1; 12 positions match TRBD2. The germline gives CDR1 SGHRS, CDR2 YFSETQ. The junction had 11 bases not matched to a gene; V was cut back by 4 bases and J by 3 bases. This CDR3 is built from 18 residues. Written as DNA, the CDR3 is TGCGCCAGCAGCCCCTGGCTAGCGGGAGGGGGGAACTACAATGAGCAGTTCTTC. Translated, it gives CASSPWLAGGGNYNEQFF.

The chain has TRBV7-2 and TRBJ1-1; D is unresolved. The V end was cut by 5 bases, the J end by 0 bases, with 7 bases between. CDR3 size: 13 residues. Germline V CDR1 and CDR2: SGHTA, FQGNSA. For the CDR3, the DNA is TGTGCCAGCAGCGCAAAGTTGAACACTGAAGCTTTCTTT. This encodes CASSAKLNTEAFF.

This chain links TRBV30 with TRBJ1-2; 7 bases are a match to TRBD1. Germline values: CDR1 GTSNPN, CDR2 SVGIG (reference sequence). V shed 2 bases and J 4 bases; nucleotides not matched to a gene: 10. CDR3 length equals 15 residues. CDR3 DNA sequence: TGTGCCTGGAGTATATGGGACAGCAGCCTCTATGGCTACACCTTC. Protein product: CAWSIWDSSLYGYTF.

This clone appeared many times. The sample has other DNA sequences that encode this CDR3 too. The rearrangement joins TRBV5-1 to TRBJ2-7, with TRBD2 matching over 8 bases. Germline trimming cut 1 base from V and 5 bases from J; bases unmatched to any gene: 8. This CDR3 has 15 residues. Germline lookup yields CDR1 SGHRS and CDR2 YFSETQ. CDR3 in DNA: TGCGCCAGCAGCTTGTGGGCACGGGAGGGCCACGAGCAGTACTTC. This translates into CASSLWAREGHEQYF.

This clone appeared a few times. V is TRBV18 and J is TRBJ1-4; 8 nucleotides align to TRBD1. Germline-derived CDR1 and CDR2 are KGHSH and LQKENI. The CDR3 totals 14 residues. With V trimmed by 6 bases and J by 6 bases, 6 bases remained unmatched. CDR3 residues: CASSQSGQDEKLFF. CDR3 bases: TGTGCCAGCTCTCAATCGGGACAGGATGAAAAACTGTTTTTT.

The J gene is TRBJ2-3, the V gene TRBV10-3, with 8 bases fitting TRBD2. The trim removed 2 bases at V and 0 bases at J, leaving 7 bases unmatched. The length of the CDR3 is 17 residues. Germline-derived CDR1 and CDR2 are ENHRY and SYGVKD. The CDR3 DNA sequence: TGTGCCATCAGTGAGGGGGATCCTAGCGGGAGCACAGATACGCAGTATTTT. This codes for CAISEGDPSGSTDTQYF.

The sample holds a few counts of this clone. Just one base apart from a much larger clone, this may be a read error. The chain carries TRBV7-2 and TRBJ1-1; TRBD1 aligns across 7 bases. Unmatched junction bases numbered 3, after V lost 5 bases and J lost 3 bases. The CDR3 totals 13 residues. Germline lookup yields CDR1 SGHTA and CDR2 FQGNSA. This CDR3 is CASSVDRDTEAFF. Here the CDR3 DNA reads TGTGCCAGCAGCGTAGACAGGGACACTGAAGCTTTCTTT.

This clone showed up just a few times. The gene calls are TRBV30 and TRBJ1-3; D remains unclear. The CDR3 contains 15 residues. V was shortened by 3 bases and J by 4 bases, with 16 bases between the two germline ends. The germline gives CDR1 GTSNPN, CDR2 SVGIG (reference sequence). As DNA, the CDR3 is TGTGCCTGGAGCAAGGACCGTATAACAGGAAACACCATATATTTT. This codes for CAWSKDRITGNTIYF.

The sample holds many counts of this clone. DNA of the CDR3: TGTGCCAGCGCGTCCAGCGGGAGTCCCTACAATGAGCAGTTCTTC. This codes for CASASSGSPYNEQFF. The J gene is TRBJ2-1, the V gene TRBV5-4, with 8 bases matching TRBD2. This CDR3 is 15 amino acids long. CDR1 and CDR2 from the germline V gene are SGHNT and YYREEE (reference sequence). V lost 7 bases, J lost 2 bases, and 8 bases stayed unmatched.

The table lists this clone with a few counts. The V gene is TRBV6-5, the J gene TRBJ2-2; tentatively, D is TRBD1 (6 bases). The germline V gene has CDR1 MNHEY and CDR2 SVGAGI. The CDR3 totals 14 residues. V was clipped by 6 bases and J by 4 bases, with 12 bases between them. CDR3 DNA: TGTGCCAGCAGGCCGGGCAGGGGCACCGGGGAGCTGTTTTTT. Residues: CASRPGRGTGELFF.

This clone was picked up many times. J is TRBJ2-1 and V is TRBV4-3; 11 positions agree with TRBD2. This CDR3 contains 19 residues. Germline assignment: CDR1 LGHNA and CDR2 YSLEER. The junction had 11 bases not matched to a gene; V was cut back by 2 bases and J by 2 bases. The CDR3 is CASSQTLLTSGTAYNEQFF. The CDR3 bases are TGCGCCAGCAGCCAAACTCTGCTGACTAGCGGGACAGCCTACAATGAGCAGTTCTTC.

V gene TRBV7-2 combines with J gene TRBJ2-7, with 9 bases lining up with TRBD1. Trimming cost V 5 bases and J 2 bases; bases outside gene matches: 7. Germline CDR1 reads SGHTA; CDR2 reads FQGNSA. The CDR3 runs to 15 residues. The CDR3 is CASSPGQGTTYEQYF. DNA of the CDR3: TGTGCCAGCAGCCCGGGACAGGGCACAACCTACGAGCAGTACTTC.

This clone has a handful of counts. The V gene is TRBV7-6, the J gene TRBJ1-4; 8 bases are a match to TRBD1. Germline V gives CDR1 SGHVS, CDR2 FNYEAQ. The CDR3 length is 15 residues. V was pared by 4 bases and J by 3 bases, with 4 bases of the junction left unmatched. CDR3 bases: TGTGCCAGCAGCTCGCAGACAGGGGCTAATGAAAAACTGTTTTTT. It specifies CASSSQTGANEKLFF.

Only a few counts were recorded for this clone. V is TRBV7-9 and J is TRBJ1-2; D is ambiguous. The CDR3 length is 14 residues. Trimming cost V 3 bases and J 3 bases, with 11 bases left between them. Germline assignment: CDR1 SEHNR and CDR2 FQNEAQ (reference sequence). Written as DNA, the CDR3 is TGTGCCAGCAGCTTCTCGGGTTCGGACTATGGCTACACCTTC. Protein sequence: CASSFSGSDYGYTF.